Detailed here is one T cell receptor (beta chain). Its recognized antigen is unknown. No base quality values were provided; no much bigger clone lies one nucleotide off. The library relied on the immunoSEQ multiplex PCR assay. For most patients, genomic DNA was isolated with the Qiagen DNeasy Blood and Tissue Kit and sent frozen to Adaptive Biotechnologies for TCR sequencing. Adaptive Biotechnologies carried out high-throughput TCR-beta CDR3 sequencing of genomic DNA for most patients. The study's processing was this. TCR sequencing data were retrieved from Adaptive's ImmunoSEQ software for some 19 patients, whereas a few other patients were processed with MiXCR and VDJtools. To correct CD4 versus CD8 sorting errors, sequences present in both subsets at a frequency ratio below 5:1 were removed. CDR3 nucleotide sequences shared between donor and recipient were removed because their origin could not be assigned. Alloreactive clones required at least 2-fold expansion over unstimulated cells and minimum CFSE-low frequency of 0.002% (template counts) or 0.001% (read counts). A clone was considered mappable if detected in the sequenced pre-transplant spleen, lymph node, or MLR CFSE-low populations of the donor or recipient. Cumulative frequency of alloreactive clones was calculated as a percentage of all sequences weighted by copy number. Held by TCRdb, this immuneACCESS table contains in-frame sequences only and omits some clones. Under half of the omission traces to an unresolved V gene where checked; the cause of the rest is unknown. Clone size and the V and J calls come from that table; the DNA yielded D and trimming. The sample table shows 80,000 to 100,000 clones, and around 90% are seen once. The top ten clones comprise around 0.17% of the sample.

V ends up 2 bases short and J 3 bases short, with an unmatched junction base count of 3. From the cysteine through the phenylalanine, the CDR3 covers 14 amino acids. Just CDR3 DNA is preserved here, 42 bases in frame from base 1. The CDR1 and CDR2 encoded by the germline V gene are KGHSH and LQKENI. Read against the paper, the sample's time point label means: cells obtained before transplantation from donor or recipient. CD3+CD4+ and CD3+CD8+ populations were FACS-sorted from unstimulated pre-transplant donor and recipient cells taken from spleen or lymph nodes. These data are taken from a study of graft-versus-host responses after intestinal transplantation (TCRdb year 2021). Describing the broader study: Multivisceral, liver-intestinal, or isolated intestinal transplants were received by the recipients. Alloreactive clones were identified by sequencing pre-transplant mixed lymphocyte reaction products and comparing these products with unstimulated pre-transplant donor and recipient T cells. Donor T cell macrochimerism was defined as a peak of at least 4% donor T cells among recipient peripheral blood mononuclear cells. Of the 20 to 25 intestinal transplant recipients enrolled in the cohort, one of whom was a retransplant, 3 patients without pretransplant specimens were excluded. Instead of going to the commercial service, samples from a few later patients were sequenced in-house on an Illumina MiSeq and processed with MiXCR. Graft-versus-host and host-versus-graft alloreactive T cell clones were tracked in the graft, circulation and bone marrow after intestinal transplantation using bulk TCR-beta CDR3 sequencing. Every recipient was given anti-thymocyte globulin induction, then maintenance tacrolimus and steroids for approximately 3 years. Study-level results and caveats: GvH clones turned up in recipient bone marrow, with some appearing earlier in ileal mucosa or blood, a pattern consistent with an intestinal mucosal origin. The conclusions were limited by the relatively low number and heterogeneity of the intestinal transplant patients. Patients with donor T cell macrochimerism had high GvH to HvG T cell clonal ratios in their allografts. Early after transplant, peak levels of circulating GvH clones were associated with declines in HvG clones.

This chain joins TRBV18 to TRBJ1-1, and 7 bases in between align with TRBD1. This clonotype was obtained from a human donor who received an intestinal transplant. The source was unstimulated CD4+ T cells sorted from spleen or lymph node cells, collected before intestinal transplant. CDR3 reads: CASSPRGQDTEAFF. In nucleotide form, the sequence is TGTGCCAGCTCACCAAGGGGGCAGGACACTGAAGCTTTCTTT.